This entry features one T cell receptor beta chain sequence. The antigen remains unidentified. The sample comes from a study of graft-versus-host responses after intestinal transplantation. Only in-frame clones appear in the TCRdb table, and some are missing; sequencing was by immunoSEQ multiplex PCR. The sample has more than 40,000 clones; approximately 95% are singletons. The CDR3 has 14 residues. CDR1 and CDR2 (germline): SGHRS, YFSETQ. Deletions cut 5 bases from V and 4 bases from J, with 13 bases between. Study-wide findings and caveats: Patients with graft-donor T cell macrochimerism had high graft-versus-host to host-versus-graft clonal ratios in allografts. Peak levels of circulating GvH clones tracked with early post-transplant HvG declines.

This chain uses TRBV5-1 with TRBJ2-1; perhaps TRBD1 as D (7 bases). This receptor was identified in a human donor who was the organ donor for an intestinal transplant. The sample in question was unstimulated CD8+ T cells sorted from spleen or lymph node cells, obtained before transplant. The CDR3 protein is CASRLQGGYNEQFF. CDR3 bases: TGCGCCAGCAGGCTTCAGGGGGGTTACAATGAGCAGTTCTTC.